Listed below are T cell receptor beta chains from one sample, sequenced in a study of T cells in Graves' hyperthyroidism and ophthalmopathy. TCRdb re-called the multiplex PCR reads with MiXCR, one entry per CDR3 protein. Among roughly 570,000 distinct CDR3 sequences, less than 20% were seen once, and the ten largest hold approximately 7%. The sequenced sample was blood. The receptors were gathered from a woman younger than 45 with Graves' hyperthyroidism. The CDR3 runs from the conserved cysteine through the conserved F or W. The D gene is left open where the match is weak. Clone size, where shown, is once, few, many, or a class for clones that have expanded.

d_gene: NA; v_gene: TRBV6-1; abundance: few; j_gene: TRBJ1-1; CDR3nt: TGTGCCAGCAGTTCTTCCACCCCGAGTTTCAACACTGAAGCTTTCTTT; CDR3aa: CASSSSTPSFNTEAFF
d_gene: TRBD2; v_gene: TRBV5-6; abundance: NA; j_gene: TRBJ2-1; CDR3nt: TGTGCCAGCAGCTTGGGGGGGGCTAGCGGGAGAGGTTCGGAGAATGAGCAGTTCTTC; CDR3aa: CASSLGGASGRGSENEQFF
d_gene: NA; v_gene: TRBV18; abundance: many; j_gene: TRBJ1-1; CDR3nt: TGTGCCAGCTCGGACAGTCAGAACACTGAAGCTTTCTTT; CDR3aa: CASSDSQNTEAFF
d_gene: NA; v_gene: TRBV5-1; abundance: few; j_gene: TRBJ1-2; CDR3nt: TGCGCCAGCAGCTCACACATCACCGGGATACCGCAGGGTGGCTACACCTTC; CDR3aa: CASSSHITGIPQGGYTF
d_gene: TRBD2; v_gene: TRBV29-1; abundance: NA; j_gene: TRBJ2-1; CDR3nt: TGCAGCGCCTCCAATTGGCTAGCGGGGTACAATGAGCAGTTCTTC; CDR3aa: CSASNWLAGYNEQFF
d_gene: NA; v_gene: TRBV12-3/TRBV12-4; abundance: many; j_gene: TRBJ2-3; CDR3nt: TGTGCCAGCAGTTTGGATTATGGACCTAATAGCGGGAACCGAGACAAAACAGGGGGAGATACGCAGTATTTT; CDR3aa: CASSLDYGPNSGNRDKTGGDTQYF
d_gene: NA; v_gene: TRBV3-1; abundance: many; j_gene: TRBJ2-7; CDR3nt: TGTGCCAGCAGCCAAGGAGTGAGCTCCTACGAGCAGTACTTC; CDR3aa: CASSQGVSSYEQYF
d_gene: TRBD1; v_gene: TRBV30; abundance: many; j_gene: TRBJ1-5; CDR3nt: TGTGCCTGGAGTGTAGGGGACAGTGGGTTTCAGCCCCAGCATTTT; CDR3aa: CAWSVGDSGFQPQHF
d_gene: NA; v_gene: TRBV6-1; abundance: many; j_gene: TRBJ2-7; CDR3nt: TGTGCCAGCACCCGGACAGTTTCGAGCTACGAGCAGTACTTC; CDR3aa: CASTRTVSSYEQYF
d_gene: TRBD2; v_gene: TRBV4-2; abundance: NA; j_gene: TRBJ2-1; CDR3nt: TGTGCCAGCAGCCAACCTAAGAACTCGTTAGCGGGAGGGCTGGACAATGAGCAGTTCTTC; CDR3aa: CASSQPKNSLAGGLDNEQFF
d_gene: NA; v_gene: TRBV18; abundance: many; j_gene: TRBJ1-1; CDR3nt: TGTGCCAGCTCACCGGGACGGAGACCCACTGAAGCTTTCTTT; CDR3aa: CASSPGRRPTEAFF
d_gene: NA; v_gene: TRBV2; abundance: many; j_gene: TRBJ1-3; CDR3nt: TGTGCCAGCAGTGGCGGAAACACCATATATTTT; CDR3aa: CASSGGNTIYF
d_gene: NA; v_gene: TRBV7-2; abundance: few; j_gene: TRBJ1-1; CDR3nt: TGTGCCAGCAGCTTAGCGCGGCGGGGCACTGAAGCTTTCTTT; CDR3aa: CASSLARRGTEAFF
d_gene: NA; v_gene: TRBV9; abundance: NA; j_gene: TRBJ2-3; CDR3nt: TGTGCCAGCAGCCCCCGCGTCGCGCACCGCTCAGATACGCAGTATTTT; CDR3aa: CASSPRVAHRSDTQYF
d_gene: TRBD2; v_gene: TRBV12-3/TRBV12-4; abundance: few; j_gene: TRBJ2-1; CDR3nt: TGTGCCAGCAGACACCCGTTACTCACTAGCGAGGGTGAGCAGTTCTTC; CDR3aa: CASRHPLLTSEGEQFF
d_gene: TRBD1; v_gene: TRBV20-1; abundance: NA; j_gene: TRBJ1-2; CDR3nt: TGCAGTGCTGACAGGGGTCGGTTTGGCTACACCTTC; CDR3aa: CSADRGRFGYTF
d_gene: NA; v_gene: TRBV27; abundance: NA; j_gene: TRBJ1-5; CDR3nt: TGTGCCAGCTGGTCAGGGATAGGTCAGCCCCAGCATTTT; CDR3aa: CASWSGIGQPQHF
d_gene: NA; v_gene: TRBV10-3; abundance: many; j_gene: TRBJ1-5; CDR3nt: TGTGCCATCAGTGAGTCGACGAGGGCAGATCAGCCCCAGCATTTT; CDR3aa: CAISESTRADQPQHF
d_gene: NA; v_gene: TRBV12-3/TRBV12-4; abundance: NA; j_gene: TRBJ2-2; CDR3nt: TGTGCCAGCAGTTACCTCGGGGAGCTGTTTTTT; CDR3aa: CASSYLGELFF
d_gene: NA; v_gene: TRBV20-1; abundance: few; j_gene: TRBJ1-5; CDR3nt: TGCAGTGCTAGGGCAGGGCAGGGTGGTCAGCCCCAGCATTTT; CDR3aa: CSARAGQGGQPQHF
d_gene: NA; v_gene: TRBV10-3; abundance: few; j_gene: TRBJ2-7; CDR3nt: TGTGCCATCAGTGCTGCTAGCTCCTACGAGCAGTACTTC; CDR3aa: CAISAASSYEQYF
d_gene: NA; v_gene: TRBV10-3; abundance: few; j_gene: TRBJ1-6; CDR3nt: TGTGCCATCAGCCTCGATACAGGGCCAGGTTCACCCCTCCACTTT; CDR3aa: CAISLDTGPGSPLHF
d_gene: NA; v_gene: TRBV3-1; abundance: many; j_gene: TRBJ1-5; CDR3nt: TGTGCCAGCAGCCAAGGCTCGGGCAGCAATCAGCCCCAGCATTTT; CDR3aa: CASSQGSGSNQPQHF
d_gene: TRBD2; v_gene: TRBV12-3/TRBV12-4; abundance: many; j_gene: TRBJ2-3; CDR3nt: TGTGCCAGCAGTTTTAGCGGGAGCGCAGATACGCAGTATTTT; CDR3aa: CASSFSGSADTQYF
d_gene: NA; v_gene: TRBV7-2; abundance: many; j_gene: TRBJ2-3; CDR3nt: TGTGCCAGCAGCGCCTCACCCTGGAGCACAGATACGCAGTATTTT; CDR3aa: CASSASPWSTDTQYF
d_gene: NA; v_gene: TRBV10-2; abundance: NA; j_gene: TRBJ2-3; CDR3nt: TGCGCCAGCAGTGAGACGGTAGCGGAGACAGATACGCAGTATTTT; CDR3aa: CASSETVAETDTQYF
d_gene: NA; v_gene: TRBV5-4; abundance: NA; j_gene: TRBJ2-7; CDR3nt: TGTGCCAGCAGAAGGGCGGGGACCTACGAGCAGTACTTC; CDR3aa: CASRRAGTYEQYF
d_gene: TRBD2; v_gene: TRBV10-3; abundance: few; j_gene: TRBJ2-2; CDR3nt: TGTGCCATCAGTCCTACTAGCGGGATTGCCGGGGAGCTGTTTTTT; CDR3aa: CAISPTSGIAGELFF
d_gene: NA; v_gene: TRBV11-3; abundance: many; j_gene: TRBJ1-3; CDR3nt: TGTGCCAGCAGCTTAGATGGAGACTCTGGAAACACCATATATTTT; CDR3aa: CASSLDGDSGNTIYF
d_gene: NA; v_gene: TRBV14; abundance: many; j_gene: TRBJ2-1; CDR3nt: TGTGCCAGCAGCCAAGAAGGGGGGCAGGGCTTTTCCAAATACAATGAGCAGTTCTTC; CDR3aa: CASSQEGGQGFSKYNEQFF
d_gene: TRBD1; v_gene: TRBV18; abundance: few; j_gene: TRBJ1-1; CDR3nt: TGTGCCAGCTCACCACTCGGACAGGGGAGGGCTGAAGCTTTCTTT; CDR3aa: CASSPLGQGRAEAFF
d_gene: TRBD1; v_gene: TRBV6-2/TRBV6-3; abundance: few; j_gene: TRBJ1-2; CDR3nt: TGTGCCAGCAGTGACCGGACAGGGATAAGGAATGGCTACACCTTC; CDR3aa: CASSDRTGIRNGYTF
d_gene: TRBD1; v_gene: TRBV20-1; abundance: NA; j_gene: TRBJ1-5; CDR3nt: TGCAGTGCTAGATTGACCGGGACAGGGATCGGCAATCAGCCCCAGCATTTT; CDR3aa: CSARLTGTGIGNQPQHF
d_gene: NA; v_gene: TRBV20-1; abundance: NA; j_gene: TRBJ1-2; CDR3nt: TGCAGTGCTAGAGATGCGAGGGGCTACACCTTC; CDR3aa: CSARDARGYTF
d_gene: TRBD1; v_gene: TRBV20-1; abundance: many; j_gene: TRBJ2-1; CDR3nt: TGCAGTGAACAGGGGGCTTTAAATGAGCAGTTCTTC; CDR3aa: CSEQGALNEQFF
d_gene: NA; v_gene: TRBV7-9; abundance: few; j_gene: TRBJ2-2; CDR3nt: TGTGCCAGCAGCTTTGATCGGAAACCCGGGGAGCTGTTTTTT; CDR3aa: CASSFDRKPGELFF
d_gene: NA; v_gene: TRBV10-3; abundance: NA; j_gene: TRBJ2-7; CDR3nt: TGTGCCATCAGTGAGTCGAGTCAAGAGCAGTACTTC; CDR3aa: CAISESSQEQYF
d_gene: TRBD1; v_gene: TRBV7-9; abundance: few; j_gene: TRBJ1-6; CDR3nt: TGTGCCAGCAGTGGGGACAGACTTTCACCCCTCCACTTT; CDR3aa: CASSGDRLSPLHF
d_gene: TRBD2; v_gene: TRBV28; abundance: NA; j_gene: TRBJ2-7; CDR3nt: TGTGCCAGCAGCTTACCTAGCGGGGTCTCCTACGAGCAGTACTTC; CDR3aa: CASSLPSGVSYEQYF
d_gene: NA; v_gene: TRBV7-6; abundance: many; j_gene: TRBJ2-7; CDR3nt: TGTGCCAGCAGCTTAGCGGGAGTACCCTACGAGCAGTACTTC; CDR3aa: CASSLAGVPYEQYF
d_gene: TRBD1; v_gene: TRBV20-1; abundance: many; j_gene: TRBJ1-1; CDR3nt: TGCAGTGCTAAACAGGGGGCGATCGAAGCTTTCTTT; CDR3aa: CSAKQGAIEAFF
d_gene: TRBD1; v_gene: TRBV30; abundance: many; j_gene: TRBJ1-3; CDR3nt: TGTGCCTGGAACCCGGGACAGTCTGGAAACACCATATATTTT; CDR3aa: CAWNPGQSGNTIYF
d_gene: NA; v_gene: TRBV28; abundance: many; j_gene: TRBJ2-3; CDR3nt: TGTGCCAGCAGTTTAGGGCTAGTTGAGGCAGATACGCAGTATTTT; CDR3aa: CASSLGLVEADTQYF
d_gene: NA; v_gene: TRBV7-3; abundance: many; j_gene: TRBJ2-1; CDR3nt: TGTGCCAGCAGCCCGACGGCAGCCTCGTCCTACAATGAGCAGTTCTTC; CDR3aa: CASSPTAASSYNEQFF
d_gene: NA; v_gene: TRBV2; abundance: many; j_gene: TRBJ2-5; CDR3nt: TGTGCCAGCAGCACTAGCAGGCAAGAGACCCAGTACTTC; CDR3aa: CASSTSRQETQYF
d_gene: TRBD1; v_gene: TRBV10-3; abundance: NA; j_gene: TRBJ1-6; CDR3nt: TGTGCCATCAGCTGGACAGGGGGCGTCGATATTGGTAATTCACCCCTCCACTTT; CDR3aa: CAISWTGGVDIGNSPLHF
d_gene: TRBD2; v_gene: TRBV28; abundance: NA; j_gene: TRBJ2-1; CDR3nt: TGTGCCAGCAGTCCATCGGGGGGGGGGGGCTTCTACAATGAGCAGTTCTTC; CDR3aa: CASSPSGGGGFYNEQFF
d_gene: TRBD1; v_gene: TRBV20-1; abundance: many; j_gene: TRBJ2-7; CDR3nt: TGCAGTGCTAGGGATCCCACAGGGGGCTACGAGCAGTACTTC; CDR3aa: CSARDPTGGYEQYF
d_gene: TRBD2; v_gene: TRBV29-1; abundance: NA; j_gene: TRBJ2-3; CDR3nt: TGCAGCGTTGGGAAGCTAGCGGGCACAGATACGCAGTATTTT; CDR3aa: CSVGKLAGTDTQYF
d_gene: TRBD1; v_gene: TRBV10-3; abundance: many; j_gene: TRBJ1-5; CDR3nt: TGTGCCATCAGTCAGGGGGGCAATCAGCCCCAGCATTTT; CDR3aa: CAISQGGNQPQHF
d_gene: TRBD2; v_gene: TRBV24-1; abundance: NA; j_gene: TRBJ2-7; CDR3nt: TGTGCCACCAGTGATCTAGCGGGAGGGCCGGGGTACGAGCAGTACTTC; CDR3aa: CATSDLAGGPGYEQYF
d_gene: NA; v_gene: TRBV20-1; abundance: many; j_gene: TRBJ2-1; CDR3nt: TGCAGTGCTAGAGATTACGGGAGTTACAATGAGCAGTTCTTC; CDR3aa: CSARDYGSYNEQFF
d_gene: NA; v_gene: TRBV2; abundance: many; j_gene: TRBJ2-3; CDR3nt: TGTGCCAGCAAACGACAACCGACTAGCACAGATACGCAGTATTTT; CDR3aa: CASKRQPTSTDTQYF
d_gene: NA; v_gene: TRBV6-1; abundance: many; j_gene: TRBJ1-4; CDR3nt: TGTGCCAGCAGCTTACAGACGACTAATGAAAAACTGTTTTTT; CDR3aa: CASSLQTTNEKLFF
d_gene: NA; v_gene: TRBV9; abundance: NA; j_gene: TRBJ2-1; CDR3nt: TGTGCCAGCAGCCTCCTTGGTAGTAGCGCCTCCTACAATGAGCAGTTCTTC; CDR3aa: CASSLLGSSASYNEQFF
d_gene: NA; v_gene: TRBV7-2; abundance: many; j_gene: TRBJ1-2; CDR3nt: TGTGCCAGCAGCTTAGTCCCAGAGATTGGAGGCTACACCTTC; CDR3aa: CASSLVPEIGGYTF
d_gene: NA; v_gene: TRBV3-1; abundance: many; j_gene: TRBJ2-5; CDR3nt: TGTGCCAGCAGCCAAGGGGGGGAGACCCAGTACTTC; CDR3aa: CASSQGGETQYF
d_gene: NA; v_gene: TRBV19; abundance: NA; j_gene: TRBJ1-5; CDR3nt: TGTGCCAGTAGTATAGGGACGCGGCCCCAGCATTTT; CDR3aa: CASSIGTRPQHF
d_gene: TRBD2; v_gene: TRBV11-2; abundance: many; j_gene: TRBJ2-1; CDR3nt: TGTGCCAGCAGCTTATTGCGCGGGAGGGCCTACAATGAGCAGTTCTTC; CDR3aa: CASSLLRGRAYNEQFF
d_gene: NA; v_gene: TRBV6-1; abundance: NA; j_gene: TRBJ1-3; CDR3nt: TGTGCCAGCAGTGTTGGGGGGGGGCCTGGAAACACCATATATTTT; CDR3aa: CASSVGGGPGNTIYF